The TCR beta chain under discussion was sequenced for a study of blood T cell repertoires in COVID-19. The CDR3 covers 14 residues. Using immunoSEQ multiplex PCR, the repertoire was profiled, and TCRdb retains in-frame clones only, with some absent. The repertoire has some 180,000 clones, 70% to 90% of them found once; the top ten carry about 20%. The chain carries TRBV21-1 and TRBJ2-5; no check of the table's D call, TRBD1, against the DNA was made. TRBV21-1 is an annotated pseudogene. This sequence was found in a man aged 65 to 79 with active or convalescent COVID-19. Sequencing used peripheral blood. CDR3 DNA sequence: TGTGCCAGCAGCACGGGACAGGAGAAAGAGACCCAGTACTTC. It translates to CASSTGQEKETQYF.